The clone carrying this T cell receptor (beta chain) was counted only a few times. As yet, its antigen is unknown. TCRdb reanalysed the 5' RACE reads using MiXCR and keeps one entry per CDR3 protein. Of 350,000 to 500,000 distinct CDR3 sequences listed, less than 25% are singletons. This sample is part of a study of T-cell memory formation after mild COVID-19. Findings and caveats of the study: While clones contracting from day 15 to 85 were balanced between CD4 and CD8, later expanders leaned CD4+. Clones that contracted clustered mainly in CM and EM if CD4+ and in EMRA if CD8+.

Looked up from germline, CDR1 is SGHVS and CDR2 is FQNEAQ. Trimming removed 4 bases from V and 2 bases from J, with 6 bases in between. The CDR3 runs 12 residues. The TCR sequence derives from an adult woman who had mild COVID-19 (a few samples of this study predate the infection). Cell type and time point are not known. Sequencing was carried out using PBMCs or a T cell subset sorted from them (not recorded which). This chain joins TRBV7-8 and TRBJ2-7; tentative D call: TRBD1 (5 bases). The DNA for the CDR3 is TGTGCCAGCAGCTCGGACACCTACGAGCAGTACTTC. Its protein is CASSSDTYEQYF.